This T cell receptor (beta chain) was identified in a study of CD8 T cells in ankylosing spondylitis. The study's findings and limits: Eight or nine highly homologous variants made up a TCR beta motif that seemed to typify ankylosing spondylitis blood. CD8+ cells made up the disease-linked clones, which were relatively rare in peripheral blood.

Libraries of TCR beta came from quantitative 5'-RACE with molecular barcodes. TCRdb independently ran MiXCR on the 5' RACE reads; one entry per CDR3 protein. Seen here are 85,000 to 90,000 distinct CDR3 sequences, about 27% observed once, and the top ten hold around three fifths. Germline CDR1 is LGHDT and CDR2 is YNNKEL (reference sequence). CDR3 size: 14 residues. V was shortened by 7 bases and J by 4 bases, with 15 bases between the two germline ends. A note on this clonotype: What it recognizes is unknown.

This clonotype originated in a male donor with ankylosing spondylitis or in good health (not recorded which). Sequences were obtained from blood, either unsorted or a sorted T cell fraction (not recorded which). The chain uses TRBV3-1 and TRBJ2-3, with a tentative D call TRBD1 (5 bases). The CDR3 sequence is CASTTGREADTQYF. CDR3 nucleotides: TGTGCCAGCACTACAGGCCGAGAGGCAGATACGCAGTATTTT.